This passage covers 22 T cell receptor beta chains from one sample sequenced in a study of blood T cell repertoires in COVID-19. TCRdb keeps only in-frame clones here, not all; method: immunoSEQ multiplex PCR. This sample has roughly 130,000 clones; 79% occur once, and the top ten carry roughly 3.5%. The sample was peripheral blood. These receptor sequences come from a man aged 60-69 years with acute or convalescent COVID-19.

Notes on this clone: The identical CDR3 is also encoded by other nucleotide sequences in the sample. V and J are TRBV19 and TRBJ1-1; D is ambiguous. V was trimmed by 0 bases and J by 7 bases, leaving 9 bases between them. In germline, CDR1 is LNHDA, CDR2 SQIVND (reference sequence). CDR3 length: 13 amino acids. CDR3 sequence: CASSIDGRLEAFF. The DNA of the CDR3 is TGTGCCAGTAGTATAGATGGCAGGCTTGAAGCTTTCTTT. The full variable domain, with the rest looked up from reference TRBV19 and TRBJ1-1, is DGGITQSPKYLFRKEGQNVTLSCEQNLNHDAMYWYRQDPGQGLRLIYYSQIVNDFQKGDIAEGYSVSREKKESFPLTVTSAQKNPTAFYLCASSIDGRLEAFFGQGTRLTVV.

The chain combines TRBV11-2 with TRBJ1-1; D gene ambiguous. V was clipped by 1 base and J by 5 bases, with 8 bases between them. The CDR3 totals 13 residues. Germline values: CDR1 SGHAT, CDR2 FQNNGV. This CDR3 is CASSLGAGTEAFF. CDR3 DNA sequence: TGTGCCAGCAGCTTAGGAGCGGGAACTGAAGCTTTCTTT.

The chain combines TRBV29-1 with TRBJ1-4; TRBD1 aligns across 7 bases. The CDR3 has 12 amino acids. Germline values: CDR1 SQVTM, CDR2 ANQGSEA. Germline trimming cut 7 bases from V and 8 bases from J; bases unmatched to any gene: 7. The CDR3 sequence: CSAGTVGEKLFF. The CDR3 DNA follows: TGCAGCGCCGGGACAGTTGGGGAAAAACTGTTTTTT.

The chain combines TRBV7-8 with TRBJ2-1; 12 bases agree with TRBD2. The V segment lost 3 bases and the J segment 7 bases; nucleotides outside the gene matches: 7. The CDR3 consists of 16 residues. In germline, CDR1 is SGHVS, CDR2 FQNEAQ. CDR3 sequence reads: CASSLGPGLAGNEQFF. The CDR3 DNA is TGTGCCAGCAGCTTGGGCCCCGGACTAGCGGGGAATGAGCAGTTCTTC.

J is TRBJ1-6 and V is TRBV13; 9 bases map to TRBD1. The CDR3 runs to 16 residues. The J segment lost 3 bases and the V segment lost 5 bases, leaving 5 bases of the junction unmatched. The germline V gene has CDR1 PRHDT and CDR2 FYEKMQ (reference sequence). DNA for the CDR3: TGTGCCAGCAGCACCCGGGACAGGGACTATAATTCACCCCTCCACTTT. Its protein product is CASSTRDRDYNSPLHF.

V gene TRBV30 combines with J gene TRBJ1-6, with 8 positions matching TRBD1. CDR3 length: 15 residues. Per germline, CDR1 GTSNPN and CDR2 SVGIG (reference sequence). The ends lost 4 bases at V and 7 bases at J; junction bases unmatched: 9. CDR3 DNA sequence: TGTGCCTGGACTTTGGACAGGGTCTCGAATTCACCCCTCCACTTT. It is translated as CAWTLDRVSNSPLHF.

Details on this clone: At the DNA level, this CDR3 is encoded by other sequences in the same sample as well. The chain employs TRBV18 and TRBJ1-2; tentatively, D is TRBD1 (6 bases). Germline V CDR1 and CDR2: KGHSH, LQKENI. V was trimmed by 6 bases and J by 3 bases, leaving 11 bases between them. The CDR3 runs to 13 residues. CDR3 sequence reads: CASSQQGDYGYTF. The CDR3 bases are TGTGCCAGCTCGCAACAGGGAGACTATGGCTACACCTTC.

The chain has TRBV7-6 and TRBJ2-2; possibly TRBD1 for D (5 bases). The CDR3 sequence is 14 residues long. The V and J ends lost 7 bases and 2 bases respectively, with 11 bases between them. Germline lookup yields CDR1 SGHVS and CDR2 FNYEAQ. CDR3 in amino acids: CASKQDPNTGELFF. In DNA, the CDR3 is TGTGCCAGCAAACAGGATCCAAACACCGGGGAGCTGTTTTTT.

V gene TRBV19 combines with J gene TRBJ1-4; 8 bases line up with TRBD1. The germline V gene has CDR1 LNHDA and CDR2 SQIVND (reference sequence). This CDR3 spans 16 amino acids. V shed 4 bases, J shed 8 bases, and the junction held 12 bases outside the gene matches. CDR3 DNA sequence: TGTGCCAGTAGTAGAGAGACCCGGACAGGGAACGAAAAACTGTTTTTT. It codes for CASSRETRTGNEKLFF.

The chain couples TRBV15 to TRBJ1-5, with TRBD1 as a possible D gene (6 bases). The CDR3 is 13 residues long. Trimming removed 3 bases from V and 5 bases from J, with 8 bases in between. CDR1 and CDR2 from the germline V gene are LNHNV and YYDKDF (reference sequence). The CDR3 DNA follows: TGTGCCACCAGCAGTGGACAGCATCAGCCCCAGCATTTT. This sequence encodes CATSSGQHQPQHF.

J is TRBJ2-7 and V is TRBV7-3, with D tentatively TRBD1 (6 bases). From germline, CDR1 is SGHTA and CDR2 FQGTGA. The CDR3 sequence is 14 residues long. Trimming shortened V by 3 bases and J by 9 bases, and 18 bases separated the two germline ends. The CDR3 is CASSFGDTSPTQYF. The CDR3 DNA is TGTGCCAGCAGCTTCGGGGACACAAGTCCAACGCAGTACTTC.

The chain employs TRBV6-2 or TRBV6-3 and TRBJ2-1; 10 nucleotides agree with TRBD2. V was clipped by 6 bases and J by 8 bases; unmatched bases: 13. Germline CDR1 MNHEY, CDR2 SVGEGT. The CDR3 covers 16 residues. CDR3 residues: CASRPNPSGSHYEQFF. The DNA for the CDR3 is TGTGCCAGCAGACCTAATCCTAGCGGGAGTCACTATGAGCAGTTCTTC.

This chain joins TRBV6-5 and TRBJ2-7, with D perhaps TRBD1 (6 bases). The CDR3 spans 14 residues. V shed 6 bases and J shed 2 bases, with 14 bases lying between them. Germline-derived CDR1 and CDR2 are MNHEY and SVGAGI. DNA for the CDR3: TGTGCCAGCAGCGAGGGGGTAGCGCCCTACGAGCAGTACTTC. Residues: CASSEGVAPYEQYF.

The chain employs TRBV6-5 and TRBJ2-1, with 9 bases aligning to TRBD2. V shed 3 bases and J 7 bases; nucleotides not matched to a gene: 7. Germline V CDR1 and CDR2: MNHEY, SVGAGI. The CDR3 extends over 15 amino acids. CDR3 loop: CASSYSAGGRNEQFF. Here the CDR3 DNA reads TGTGCCAGCAGTTATTCGGCGGGAGGGCGGAATGAGCAGTTCTTC.

The CDR3 nucleotides are TGCAGTGCTAGTAGCCTAGCCACACCCTACAATGAGCAGTTCTTC. Protein sequence: CSASSLATPYNEQFF. V and J are TRBV20-1 and TRBJ2-1, with TRBD2 as a possible D gene (5 bases). Germline V CDR1 and CDR2: DFQATT, SNEGSKA (reference sequence). Deletions cut 3 bases from V and 2 bases from J, with 14 bases between. The CDR3 totals 15 residues.

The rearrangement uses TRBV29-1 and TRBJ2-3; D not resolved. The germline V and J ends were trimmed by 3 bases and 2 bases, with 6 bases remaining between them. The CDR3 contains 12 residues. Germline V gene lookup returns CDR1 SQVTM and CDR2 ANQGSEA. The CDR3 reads CSVESSTDTQYF. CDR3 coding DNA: TGCAGCGTTGAGTCCTCCACAGATACGCAGTATTTT.

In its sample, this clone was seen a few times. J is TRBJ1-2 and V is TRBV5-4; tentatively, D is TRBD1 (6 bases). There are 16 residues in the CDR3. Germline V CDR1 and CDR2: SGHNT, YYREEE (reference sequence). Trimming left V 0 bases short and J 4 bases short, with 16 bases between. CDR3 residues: CASSLVRAGAGYGYTF. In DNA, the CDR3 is TGTGCCAGCAGCTTGGTCCGGGCAGGGGCAGGCTATGGCTACACCTTC.

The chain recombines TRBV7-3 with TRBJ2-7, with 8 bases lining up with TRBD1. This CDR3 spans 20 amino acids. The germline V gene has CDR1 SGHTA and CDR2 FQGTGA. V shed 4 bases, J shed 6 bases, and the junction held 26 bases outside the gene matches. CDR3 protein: CASSCPSGTGTKATFCEQYF. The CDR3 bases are TGTGCCAGCAGCTGCCCCTCCGGGACAGGCACCAAGGCGACCTTCTGCGAGCAGTACTTC.

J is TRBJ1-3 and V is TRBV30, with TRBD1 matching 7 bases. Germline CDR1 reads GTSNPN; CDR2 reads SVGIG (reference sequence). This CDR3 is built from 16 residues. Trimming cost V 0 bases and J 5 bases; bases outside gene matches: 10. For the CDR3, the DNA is TGTGCCTGGAGTGTACTATCAGGGGGAACTCGAAACACCATATATTTT. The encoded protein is CAWSVLSGGTRNTIYF.

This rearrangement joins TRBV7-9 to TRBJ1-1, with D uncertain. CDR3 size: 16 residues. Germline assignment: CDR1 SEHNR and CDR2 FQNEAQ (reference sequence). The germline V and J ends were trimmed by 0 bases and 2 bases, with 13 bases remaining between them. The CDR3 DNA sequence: TGTGCCAGCAGCTTAGCGCTGACAACCGGCAACACTGAAGCTTTCTTT. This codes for CASSLALTTGNTEAFF. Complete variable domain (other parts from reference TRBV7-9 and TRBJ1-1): DTGVSQNPRHKITKRGQNVTFRCDPISEHNRLYWYRQTLGQGPEFLTYFQNEAQLEKSRLLSDRFSAERPKGSFSTLEIQRTEQGDSAMYLCASSLALTTGNTEAFFGQGTRLTVV.

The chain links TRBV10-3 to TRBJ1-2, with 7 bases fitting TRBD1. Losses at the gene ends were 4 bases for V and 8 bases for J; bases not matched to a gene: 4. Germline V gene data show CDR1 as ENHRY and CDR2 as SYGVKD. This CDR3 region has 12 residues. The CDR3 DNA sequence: TGTGCCATCAGTGCACAGGGGTGGGGCTACACCTTC. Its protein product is CAISAQGWGYTF.

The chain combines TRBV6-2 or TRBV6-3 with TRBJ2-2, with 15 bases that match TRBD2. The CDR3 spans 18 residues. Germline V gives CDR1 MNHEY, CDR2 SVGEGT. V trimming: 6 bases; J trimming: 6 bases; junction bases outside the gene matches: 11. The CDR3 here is CASSRTSGRAHVPGELFF. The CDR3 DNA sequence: TGTGCCAGCAGCCGGACTAGCGGGAGGGCCCACGTCCCCGGGGAGCTGTTTTTT.